The entry below gives a single TCR beta chain sequence along with its context. Germline V CDR1 and CDR2: MDHEN, SYDVKM. The CDR3 is 16 residues long. J gave up 0 bases and V 2 bases, and 5 bases lay outside the gene matches. The data are from a study of cytomegalovirus exposure and HLA in healthy donors. Clones were sequenced by immunoSEQ multiplex PCR, and TCRdb holds only the in-frame ones, with some missing. The sample has 110,000 to 150,000 clones; approximately 94% are singletons. The chain recombines TRBV28 with TRBJ2-7; the match to TRBD1 covers 9 bases. The sequence derives from a man in his late teens or twenties in good health and CMV-seropositive. The sequenced sample was PBMCs. The CDR3 here is CASSLGTGTSSYEQYF. The CDR3 bases are TGTGCCAGCAGTTTAGGGACAGGGACCAGCTCCTACGAGCAGTACTTC. Looking up the rest from reference TRBV28 and TRBJ2-7 gives the full variable domain: DVKVTQSSRYLVKRTGEKVFLECVQDMDHENMFWYRQDPGLGLRLIYFSYDVKMKEKGDIPEGYSVSREKKERFSLILESASTNQTSMYLCASSLGTGTSSYEQYFGPGTRLTVT.